One and the same sample provided the 23 T cell receptor beta chains below, sequenced in a study of regulatory T cells in long-lasting Graves disease. As for time point: newly diagnosed GD, antithyroid drugs for less than 3 months. PBMC-extracted RNA yielded the TCR library. TCR beta libraries were built with iRepertoire HTBI primers and Arm-PCR of CDR3 regions. TCRdb ran MiXCR on the multiplex PCR reads and lists one entry per CDR3 protein. This table has some 460,000 distinct CDR3 sequences, around 15% appearing once. The same sample was also studied in work on T cells in Graves' hyperthyroidism and ophthalmopathy.

Sequencing used peripheral blood mononuclear cells (PBMCs), obtained at new diagnosis, from a patient treated with antithyroid drugs. These receptors all come from a man aged 40-50 years with Graves disease.

In its sample, this clonotype was seen many times. The chain links TRBV28 to TRBJ2-3; the D gene is possibly TRBD2 (6 bases). Trimming left V 7 bases short and J 5 bases short, with 19 bases between. CDR1 MDHEN and CDR2 SYDVKM come from the germline V gene. The CDR3 is 15 amino acids. The CDR3 DNA reads as TGTGCCAGCACCCCCGGCGGGGCGATGGGAGATACGCAGTATTTT. It translates to CASTPGGAMGDTQYF. Using reference TRBV28 and TRBJ2-3 for the parts outside the CDR3, the full variable domain is DVKVTQSSRYLVKRTGEKVFLECVQDMDHENMFWYRQDPGLGLRLIYFSYDVKMKEKGDIPEGYSVSREKKERFSLILESASTNQTSMYLCASTPGGAMGDTQYFGPGTRLTVL.

The chain joins TRBV2 to TRBJ2-1, with 13 bases identical to TRBD2. The CDR3 totals 16 residues. Germline V gene data show CDR1 as SNHLY and CDR2 as FYNNEI. V was clipped by 7 bases and J by 3 bases; unmatched bases: 6. CDR3 region: CASNGLAGVVYNEQFF. CDR3 sequence (DNA): TGTGCCAGCAATGGACTAGCGGGAGTGGTCTACAATGAGCAGTTCTTC. The complete variable domain, with remaining parts taken from reference TRBV2 and TRBJ2-1, reads EPEVTQTPSHQVTQMGQEVILRCVPISNHLYFYWYRQILGQKVEFLVSFYNNEISEKSEIFDDQFSVERPDGSNFTLKIRSTKLEDSAMYFCASNGLAGVVYNEQFFGPGTRLTVL.

This clonotype was seen many times. The chain recombines TRBV27 with TRBJ2-1, with a tentative D call TRBD2 (5 bases). V was cut by 7 bases and J by 1 base, with 8 bases left in between. The germline V gene has CDR1 MNHEY and CDR2 SMNVEV (reference sequence). This CDR3 has 13 residues. The CDR3 reads CASTGESYNEQFF. The DNA of the CDR3 is TGTGCCAGCACTGGGGAGTCCTACAATGAGCAGTTCTTC.

The CDR3 bases are TGTGCCAGTAGTCCCCGGACAGGGCGATACGAGCAGTACTTC. Translated, it gives CASSPRTGRYEQYF. The rearrangement joins TRBV19 to TRBJ2-7; 8 bases are a match to TRBD1. The CDR3 extends over 14 amino acids. Germline loops: CDR1 LNHDA, CDR2 SQIVND (reference sequence). V lost 5 bases and J lost 4; bases outside the gene matches: 7. Supplemented by reference TRBV19 and TRBJ2-7, the full variable domain reads DGGITQSPKYLFRKEGQNVTLSCEQNLNHDAMYWYRQDPGQGLRLIYYSQIVNDFQKGDIAEGYSVSREKKESFPLTVTSAQKNPTAFYLCASSPRTGRYEQYFGPGTRLTVT.

The V call is TRBV29-1, the J call TRBJ2-7, with 7 bases matching TRBD2. This CDR3 region has 12 residues. Germline V CDR1 and CDR2: SQVTM, ANQGSEA. J was trimmed by 3 bases and V by 6 bases; bases with no gene match: 5. Written as DNA, the CDR3 is TGCAGCGTGTGGGGGACTAACTACGAGCAGTACTTC. Its translation is CSVWGTNYEQYF.

At least ten counts were recorded for this clonotype. The genes are TRBV3-1 and TRBJ2-7; D uncertain. The V and J ends lost 4 bases and 1 base respectively, with 14 bases between them. The V gene's germline CDR1 is LGHDT and CDR2 YNNKEL (reference sequence). The CDR3 runs 15 residues. This CDR3 is CASSPYYDISYEQYF. The DNA for the CDR3 is TGTGCCAGCAGCCCCTATTACGACATTTCCTACGAGCAGTACTTC.

The chain has TRBV6-5 and TRBJ1-6; no reliable D call. Germline V gives CDR1 MNHEY, CDR2 SVGAGI. This CDR3 has 15 residues. V lost 2 bases and J lost 10, with 15 bases in between. CDR3 DNA sequence: TGTGCCAGCAGTTACAGACTGGGAAAGGAGTCACCCCTCCACTTT. Its translation: CASSYRLGKESPLHF.

Only a few counts were recorded for this clonotype. The chain employs TRBV20-1 and TRBJ2-2, with D uncertain. Germline-derived CDR1 and CDR2 are DFQATT and SNEGSKA (reference sequence). The length of the CDR3 is 17 residues. The V gene lost 0 bases and the J gene lost 3 bases, with 17 bases spanning the gap. The CDR3 DNA reads TGCAGTGCTAGAGATGTCCGGGCGATGCCGGACACCGGGGAGCTGTTTTTT. Amino acids: CSARDVRAMPDTGELFF.

This clonotype showed up just a few times. The chain has TRBV7-2 and TRBJ2-7; tentatively, D is TRBD1 (7 bases). The CDR3 contains 15 residues. The V end was cut by 5 bases, the J end by 1 base, with 15 bases between. Germline CDR1 is SGHTA and CDR2 is FQGNSA. The CDR3 region is CASSRPGGISYEQYF. CDR3 DNA: TGTGCCAGCAGCCGACCAGGGGGGATTTCCTACGAGCAGTACTTC.

This clonotype was found many times. V usage is TRBV28 and J usage is TRBJ2-2; no definite D call. The CDR3 runs 13 residues. V was pared by 7 bases and J by 0 bases, with 6 bases between. Germline loops: CDR1 MDHEN, CDR2 SYDVKM. CDR3 nucleotide sequence: TGTGCCAGCATAAGCGCGAACACCGGGGAGCTGTTTTTT. Translating it yields CASISANTGELFF. Full variable domain (missing parts from reference TRBV28 and TRBJ2-2): DVKVTQSSRYLVKRTGEKVFLECVQDMDHENMFWYRQDPGLGLRLIYFSYDVKMKEKGDIPEGYSVSREKKERFSLILESASTNQTSMYLCASISANTGELFFGEGSRLTVL.

Many counts were recorded for this clonotype. This sequence joins TRBV5-1 and TRBJ2-1, with TRBD2 as a possible D gene (6 bases). The V gene's germline CDR1 is SGHRS and CDR2 YFSETQ. V lost 2 bases to trimming and J lost 4 bases, with 13 bases between them. The CDR3 covers 15 residues. DNA for the CDR3: TGCGCCAGCAGCTTAGTAGCGGAACTGTACAATGAGCAGTTCTTC. Protein product: CASSLVAELYNEQFF.

This clonotype has only a few counts. The V and J genes are TRBV19 and TRBJ2-3; TRBD2 matches 9 bases. CDR3 length equals 17 residues. Germline V gene lookup returns CDR1 LNHDA and CDR2 SQIVND (reference sequence). V was pared by 6 bases and J by 0 bases, with 10 bases of the junction left unmatched. The CDR3: CASSKLSGGTSTDTQYF. The CDR3, as DNA: TGTGCCAGTAGCAAACTCAGCGGGGGGACTAGCACAGATACGCAGTATTTT.

This sequence joins TRBV30 and TRBJ2-5; TRBD2 might be the D (6 bases). The CDR3 has 15 residues. Germline V CDR1 and CDR2: GTSNPN, SVGIG (reference sequence). The ends were cut back, 3 bases at V and 1 base at J, with 15 bases in the middle. The CDR3 is CAWRREEILQETQYF. Written as DNA, the CDR3 is TGTGCCTGGAGGAGGGAGGAAATCCTCCAAGAGACCCAGTACTTC.

V is TRBV7-8 and J is TRBJ1-4; D is undetermined. CDR3 length: 17 amino acids. Per the germline V gene, CDR1 is SGHVS and CDR2 is FQNEAQ. The V gene lost 1 base and the J gene lost 3 bases, with 15 bases spanning the gap. The CDR3 DNA reads TGTGCCAGCAGCTTAGGGAAGCCGGGCGAGGCTAATGAAAAACTGTTTTTT. Protein product: CASSLGKPGEANEKLFF.

This clonotype was detected ten times or more. This chain's CDR3 is CASTTGFGGYEQFF. The CDR3 DNA reads TGTGCCAGCACCACAGGTTTCGGAGGTTATGAGCAGTTCTTC. The rearrangement uses TRBV28 and TRBJ2-1; D assignment may be TRBD1 or TRBD2 (5 bases each). V was cut by 7 bases and J by 8 bases, with 18 bases left in between. The germline V gene has CDR1 MDHEN and CDR2 SYDVKM. This CDR3 has 14 amino acids.

The rearrangement uses TRBV5-5 and TRBJ2-7, with D perhaps matching TRBD1 (5 bases). CDR1 is SGHKS and CDR2 is YYEKEE in the germline V gene (reference sequence). The CDR3 has 14 residues. With 0 bases removed from V and 2 bases from J, the gap between germline ends came to 9 bases. The chain's CDR3 is CASSLEGFPYEQYF. The DNA of the CDR3 is TGTGCCAGCAGCTTGGAGGGGTTCCCCTACGAGCAGTACTTC.

This clonotype occurred many times. V usage is TRBV27 and J usage is TRBJ1-1; D ambiguous. With 2 bases removed from V and 0 bases from J, the gap between germline ends came to 13 bases. The CDR3 covers 16 residues. Looked up from germline, CDR1 is MNHEY and CDR2 is SMNVEV (reference sequence). The CDR3 spells CASSLSSFSVNTEAFF. The CDR3 bases are TGTGCCAGCAGTTTAAGTTCATTTAGTGTGAACACTGAAGCTTTCTTT.

This clonotype has ten or more counts. The V gene is TRBV7-2, the J gene TRBJ2-7; 8 bases are a match to TRBD2. The CDR3 spans 15 residues. V trimming: 1 base; J trimming: 3 bases; junction bases outside the gene matches: 5. CDR1 is SGHTA and CDR2 is FQGNSA in the germline V gene. For the CDR3, the DNA is TGTGCCAGCAGCTTAGAACTAGCGGTGAACTACGAGCAGTACTTC. It codes for CASSLELAVNYEQYF.

At least ten counts were recorded for this clonotype. The V gene is TRBV6-2 or TRBV6-3, the J gene TRBJ2-7; TRBD2 is a possible D gene (7 bases). Germline CDR1 MNHEY, CDR2 SVGEGT. This CDR3 spans 13 amino acids. Between the trimmed V and J ends, which lost 8 bases and 7 bases, there was a span of 18 bases. The CDR3 region is CASWAAGAREQYF. The CDR3 coding sequence is TGTGCCAGCTGGGCGGCGGGGGCGCGAGAGCAGTACTTC.

This clonotype was counted only a few times. A read error may be the cause here, since a much bigger clone is one base away. The chain recombines TRBV30 with TRBJ2-2; possible D gene TRBD2, 6 bases. Looked up from germline, CDR1 is GTSNPN and CDR2 is SVGIG (reference sequence). The CDR3 is made up of 17 amino acids. As DNA, the CDR3 is TGTGCCTGCCCAACTGGAAGGGCAGGGAGGAACACCCGGGAGCTGTTTTTT. Translating gives CACPTGRAGRNTRELFF.

This rearrangement joins TRBV19 to TRBJ1-2; the match to TRBD1 covers 9 bases. Losses at the gene ends were 6 bases for V and 9 bases for J; bases not matched to a gene: 23. Germline CDR1 LNHDA, CDR2 SQIVND (reference sequence). CDR3 length: 18 residues. The CDR3 DNA reads as TGTGCCAGTAGCCTTTCCGGGACAGGGAATAGGAAATCCGAGAGCTACACCTTC. This gives the protein CASSLSGTGNRKSESYTF.

The sample holds a few counts of this clonotype. J is TRBJ2-5 and V is TRBV24-1; D might be TRBD2 (5 bases). The CDR3 is 13 residues long. Germline CDR1 and CDR2: KGHDR and SFDVKD. V lost 5 bases and J lost 5, with 11 bases in between. The CDR3 DNA sequence: TGTGCCACCAGTGGTGCCGGCGGGGAGACCCAGTACTTC. It translates to CATSGAGGETQYF.

This clonotype has ten or more counts. The rearrangement links TRBV12-3 or TRBV12-4 to TRBJ2-7; 8 positions match TRBD2. The trim removed 2 bases at V and 2 bases at J, leaving 5 bases unmatched. The CDR3 runs to 15 residues. CDR3 sequence reads: CASSLTSGVPYEQYF. The CDR3 coding sequence is TGTGCCAGCAGTTTAACTAGCGGAGTACCCTACGAGCAGTACTTC.